These T cell receptor beta chains were read from a single sample in a study of blood T cells in healthy people across ages. TCRdb used MiXCR to reprocess the 5' RACE reads, holding one entry per CDR3 protein. The sample includes 1,100,000 or so distinct CDR3 sequences, over 35% of them seen just once. The sample comprised blood. The receptors were sampled from a woman aged 60-70 years in good health. Both conserved end residues are part of each CDR3. A D gene is named only where the DNA matches it firmly. Only some rows state a clone size, as once, few, many or a class for expanded clones.

>TRBV5-1|-|-|TRBJ2-1
CASRGGGLSFYNEQFF
TGCGCCAGTCGCGGCGGGGGCCTGAGCTTCTACAATGAGCAGTTCTTC
>TRBV20-1|-|TRBD1|TRBJ1-2
CSARSGTGGWNYGYTF
TGCAGTGCTAGATCCGGGACAGGGGGTTGGAACTATGGCTACACCTTC
>TRBV24-1|-|-|TRBJ1-5
CARGRGSNQPQHF
TGTGCCCGAGGCAGGGGTAGCAATCAGCCCCAGCATTTT
>TRBV2|-|-|TRBJ1-1
CASSEGLVGVTEAFF
TGTGCCAGCAGTGAAGGCCTAGTTGGGGTCACTGAAGCTTTCTTT
>TRBV7-2|-|-|TRBJ1-4
CASRGHWTEKLFF
TGTGCCAGCAGGGGCCACTGGACTGAAAAACTGTTTTTT
>TRBV20-1|few|-|TRBJ2-7
CSARPRGGLNEQYF
TGCAGTGCTAGACCAAGGGGCGGCCTGAACGAGCAGTACTTC
>TRBV29-1|few|TRBD2|TRBJ2-1
CSVVPSGRFSSYNEQFF
TGCAGCGTTGTACCTAGCGGGAGGTTCAGCTCCTACAATGAGCAGTTCTTC
>TRBV9|-|-|TRBJ2-3
CASSKLVTDTQYF
TGTGCCAGCAGCAAACTAGTCACAGATACGCAGTATTTT
>TRBV7-8|few|TRBD2|TRBJ2-7
CASSLIAAGREQYF
TGTGCCAGCAGCTTAATCGCTGCCGGGAGGGAGCAGTACTTC
>TRBV20-1|-|-|TRBJ1-4
CSARAGAGEKLFF
TGCAGTGCTAGAGCTGGGGCGGGGGAAAAACTGTTTTTT
>TRBV29-1|-|-|TRBJ1-1
CSAETVEAFF
TGCAGCGCCGAGACGGTGGAAGCTTTCTTT
>TRBV6-5|once|-|TRBJ2-1
CTSSELGFEQFF
TGTACCAGCAGCGAGCTCGGGTTCGAGCAGTTCTTC
>TRBV27|-|-|TRBJ1-1
CASSLHQGGMNTEAFF
TGTGCCAGCAGTCTCCACCAGGGTGGCATGAACACTGAAGCTTTCTTT
>TRBV5-1|once|-|TRBJ2-4
CASSLAPSLAENTQYF
TGCGCCAGCAGCTTGGCTCCGAGTCTGGCAGAAAACACTCAGTACTTC
>TRBV29-1|few|-|TRBJ2-1
CSVEGGLTGIANEQFF
TGCAGCGTTGAGGGAGGATTGACAGGGATAGCAAATGAGCAGTTCTTC
>TRBV4-2|-|TRBD2|TRBJ2-5
CASSQGGLAGVETQYF
TGTGCCAGCAGCCAAGGGGGACTAGCGGGAGTTGAGACCCAGTACTTC
>TRBV2|-|TRBD2|TRBJ2-1
CASSSPLAGGPGDEQFF
TGTGCCAGCAGTTCGCCTTTAGCGGGAGGGCCTGGGGATGAGCAGTTCTTC